This T cell receptor beta chain was profiled in a study of blood T cell repertoires in COVID-19. Whole-study context: Researchers got acute and convalescent COVID-19 samples from the United States, Italy and Spain. PBMCs, B-cell-depleted T cells, or T cells provided the cDNA or gDNA that made up the material.

Using immunoSEQ multiplex PCR, the repertoire was profiled, and TCRdb retains in-frame clones only, with some absent. Of roughly 170,000 clones in the sample, around 87% were seen once. The germline V and J ends were trimmed by 3 bases and 4 bases, with 8 bases remaining between them. The CDR3 spans 13 residues. CDR1 and CDR2 (germline): SEHNR, FQNEAQ (reference sequence). The receptor's source is a man aged 40-49 years with active or convalescent COVID-19. Sequences were obtained from peripheral blood. This rearrangement joins TRBV7-9 to TRBJ2-3, with D possibly matching TRBD2 (5 bases). CDR3 bases: TGTGCCAGCAGCTTTACTAGTTCAGATACGCAGTATTTT. Its protein is CASSFTSSDTQYF.